This T cell receptor beta chain derives from a study of blood T cell repertoires in COVID-19 (TCRdb year 2020). About the investigation overall: Collaborator samples came from the United States, Italy and Spain and covered acute and convalescent phases of COVID-19. The material from the prospective study consisted of cDNA or gDNA derived from T cells, B-cell-depleted T cells, or PBMCs. Deeply sampled blood TCRbeta repertoires from subjects exposed to, actively infected with, or recovered from COVID-19 were included in the dataset. The repertoires were made available in a free public database intended to serve as a resource for research on the immune response to SARS-CoV-2. The samples were drawn from two sources: the first 160 participants of the ongoing ImmuneRACE study, and some 1,300 subjects contributed by 6 global collaborators. A de-identified subject ID, COVID-19 status, age in years and sex were almost always included in the sample metadata. Where available, HLA class I and class II types were obtained from metadata supplied by the sample provider rather than from assay-based typing.

TCRbeta CDR3 regions were amplified from genomic DNA using the immunoSEQ Assay, a bias-controlled multiplex PCR. Turning to the authors' computational methods: Within the assay, amplification of reference gene primers was used to estimate how many nucleated cells each sample contained. Sequence reads were collapsed and filtered to measure the absolute abundance of every unique TCRbeta CDR3 rearrangement. Productive Simpson clonality was computed per sample as the square root of Simpson's diversity index over productive rearrangements. As stored in TCRdb, this immuneACCESS dataset retains in-frame rearrangements with V and J assigned. A fraction of the clones does not appear; measured against another copy, unresolved V genes explain less than half of the discrepancy, and the remainder lacks a known reason. V and J calls and clone size follow that table, whereas D and trimming were derived from the DNA. This sample lists about 270,000 clones; roughly 86% were detected once. Of the sample, about 8.6% is held by the ten largest clones.

The investigation overall reported the following: The quantity of clinical and demographic metadata differed by source and by participant and was supplied without curation.

As for this clone: There is no known antigen for this receptor. No clone much larger than this one lies a single base away; base qualities are absent.

The collaborating institutions used their own protocols to collect whole blood in K2EDTA tubes. For TCRbeta analysis, collaborators shipped samples in one of three forms: frozen whole blood, isolated PBMCs, or DNA extracted from either of those sample types. Germline trimming amounts to 3 bases on V and 7 bases on J, with 7 as the count of junction bases outside the gene matches. CDR3 length: 16 amino acids, cysteine to phenylalanine. Left in the record is the CDR3 DNA by itself, 48 bases read in frame from the first base. The germline V gene (reference sequence) yields MNHNY for CDR1 and SVGAGI for CDR2.

The rearranged segments are TRBV6-6 and TRBJ1-6, and 9 bases in between align with TRBD1. Specimen: peripheral blood. The sequence was collected from a man aged 40-49 years with active or convalescent COVID-19. CDR3 protein: CASSYTRTGANSPLHF. The sequenced DNA is TGTGCCAGCAGTTATACCCGGACAGGGGCGAATTCACCCCTCCACTTT.